Listed here are 4 T cell receptor beta chains from one sample, sequenced in a study of blood T cell repertoires in COVID-19. Only in-frame clones appear in the TCRdb table, and some are missing; sequencing was by immunoSEQ multiplex PCR. In the table there are 45,000 to 55,000 clones, about 79% of which are singletons. The sequenced sample consisted of peripheral blood. The source is a man older than 75 with COVID-19, enrolled during active disease.

The chain couples TRBV5-4 to TRBJ1-5, with D perhaps matching TRBD1 (5 bases). V was shortened by 5 bases and J by 6 bases, with 15 bases between the two germline ends. Germline V lookup: CDR1 SGHNT, CDR2 YYREEE (reference sequence). The CDR3 contains 14 residues. The CDR3: CASSFGGYGQPQHF. The CDR3 coding sequence is TGTGCCAGCAGTTTCGGGGGGTACGGTCAGCCCCAGCATTTT.

J is TRBJ1-5 and V is TRBV4-1; D is unclear. Germline V gene data show CDR1 as MGHRA and CDR2 as YSYEKL. The V end was cut by 7 bases, the J end by 3 bases, with 16 bases between. There are 15 residues in the CDR3. CDR3 sequence reads: CASTLAGTDNQPQHF. The CDR3 coding sequence is TGCGCCAGCACCTTGGCGGGCACCGACAATCAGCCCCAGCATTTT.

The rearrangement uses TRBV5-8 and TRBJ2-7; 8 bases agree with TRBD1. CDR1 SGHTS and CDR2 YDEGEE come from the germline V gene. The CDR3 length is 15 residues. With 2 bases clipped from V and 1 base from J, the junction kept 5 bases outside the gene matches. CDR3: CASSFQGASSYEQYF. The CDR3 bases are TGTGCCAGCAGCTTCCAGGGGGCATCTTCCTACGAGCAGTACTTC.

Concerning this clone itself: One end of the junction is discordant with germline, which a read error may explain. The chain recombines TRBV3-1 (or the pseudogene TRBV3-2) with TRBJ2-1, with a tentative D call TRBD2 (6 bases). The CDR3 contains 13 residues. The germline V gene encodes CDR1 LGHDT and CDR2 YNNKEL (reference sequence). The CDR3 DNA sequence: TGTGCCAGCAGCCAAGATCGATTGCGGGGACCAATCTTC. This sequence encodes CASSQDRLRGPIF.